The 7 T cell receptor beta chains given below trace back to one sample, sequenced in a study of blood T cell repertoires in COVID-19. Profiled with immunoSEQ multiplex PCR; TCRdb holds only in-frame clones, not every one. The sample lists about 300,000 clones, 88% occurring once. Material: peripheral blood. Source of these receptors: a woman aged 25 to 39 who had recovered from COVID-19.

V and J are TRBV4-1 and TRBJ1-5; D is ambiguous. This CDR3 comprises 16 residues. The V gene's germline CDR1 is MGHRA and CDR2 YSYEKL. Between the trimmed V and J ends, which lost 0 bases and 3 bases, there was a span of 12 bases. The CDR3 region is CASSQDGAGSNQPQHF. The CDR3 coding sequence is TGCGCCAGCAGCCAAGATGGCGCAGGTTCCAATCAGCCCCAGCATTTT.

V gene TRBV7-8 combines with J gene TRBJ2-7, with D perhaps TRBD2 (5 bases). Germline CDR1 is SGHVS and CDR2 is FQNEAQ. Trimming took off 4 bases at V and 2 bases at J, with 9 bases between the two ends. The CDR3 runs to 13 residues. Here the CDR3 DNA reads TGTGCCAGCAGCTCCCGGGATACCTACGAGCAGTACTTC. Amino acid sequence: CASSSRDTYEQYF.

V and J are TRBV5-1 and TRBJ2-5; tentative D call: TRBD1 (6 bases). The CDR3 extends over 16 amino acids. Per the germline V gene, CDR1 is SGHRS and CDR2 is YFSETQ. V gave up 3 bases and J gave up 1 base, with 16 bases separating them. The CDR3, as DNA: TGCGCCAGCAGCTCATCGACAGGTATCACCCAAGAGACCCAGTACTTC. Amino acids: CASSSSTGITQETQYF.

The chain links TRBV7-8 to TRBJ1-2, with a possible D match to TRBD1 (6 bases). CDR1 SGHVS and CDR2 FQNEAQ come from the germline V gene. Trimming cost V 5 bases and J 1 base, with 17 bases left between them. This CDR3 is 16 amino acids long. The DNA of the CDR3 is TGTGCCAGCAGCCGTACACAGGGTGGGAGTAACTATGGCTACACCTTC. Translated, it gives CASSRTQGGSNYGYTF.

The chain combines TRBV2 with TRBJ1-5, with 10 bases matching TRBD1. The ends lost 5 bases at V and 5 bases at J; junction bases unmatched: 3. CDR3 size: 14 residues. In germline, CDR1 is SNHLY, CDR2 FYNNEI. CDR3 region: CASSSTGGHQPQHF. In DNA, the CDR3 is TGTGCCAGCAGTTCGACAGGGGGCCATCAGCCCCAGCATTTT.

The sample holds one count of this clone. V usage is TRBV7-9 and J usage is TRBJ1-2; no clear D gene. The length of the CDR3 is 14 residues. The V gene lost 4 bases and the J gene lost 5 bases, with 14 bases spanning the gap. Germline V lookup: CDR1 SEHNR, CDR2 FQNEAQ (reference sequence). The DNA of the CDR3 is TGTGCCAGCAGCTCCTGGGGTTCGGGATATGGCTACACCTTC. Its protein product is CASSSWGSGYGYTF.

The chain couples TRBV28 to TRBJ1-2, with TRBD1 identical over 9 bases. The CDR3 is made up of 15 amino acids. Losses at the gene ends were 7 bases for V and 4 bases for J; bases not matched to a gene: 10. CDR1 is MDHEN, CDR2 SYDVKM, per germline. The CDR3 is CASTLGQGRTYGYTF. The CDR3, as DNA: TGTGCCAGCACCCTGGGACAGGGACGGACCTATGGCTACACCTTC.